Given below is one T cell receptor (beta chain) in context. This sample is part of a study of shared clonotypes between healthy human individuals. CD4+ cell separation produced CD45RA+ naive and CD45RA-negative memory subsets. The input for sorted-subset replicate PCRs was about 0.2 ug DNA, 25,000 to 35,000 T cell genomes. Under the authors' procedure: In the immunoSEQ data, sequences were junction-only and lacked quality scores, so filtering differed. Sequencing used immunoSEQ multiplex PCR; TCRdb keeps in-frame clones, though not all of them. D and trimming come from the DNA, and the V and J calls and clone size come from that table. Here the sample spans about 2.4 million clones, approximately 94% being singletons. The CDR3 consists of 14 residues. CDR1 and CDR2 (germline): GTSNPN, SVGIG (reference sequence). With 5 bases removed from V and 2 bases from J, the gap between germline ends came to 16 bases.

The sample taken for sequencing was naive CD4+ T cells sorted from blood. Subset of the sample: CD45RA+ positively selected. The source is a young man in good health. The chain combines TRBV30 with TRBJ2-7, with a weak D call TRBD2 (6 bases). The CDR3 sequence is CAWEPRGNTYEQYF. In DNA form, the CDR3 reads TGTGCCTGGGAACCACGGGGGAACACCTACGAGCAGTACTTC.